The 29 T cell receptor beta chains below come from one sample, sequenced in a study of T-cell reconstitution after alpha-beta-depleted transplantation in children listed by TCRdb under 2016. The library was produced with PCR. Sequencer: Illumina HiSeq 2500. TCR libraries were prepared with molecular barcoding, using unique molecular identifiers to normalize TCRbeta repertoire quantification. The raw public reads went through TCRdb reprocessing: fastp at Q25, MiXCR clone calling, in-frame beta chains kept. Rows with a matching CDR3 protein are joined into one entry that keeps the most common DNA and genes. This sample lists about 240,000 distinct CDR3 sequences; 9.5% to 15% were detected once. Approximately 2.4% of the sample goes to the ten largest clones. Sequencing was performed on PBMCs from the stem cell graft donor, taken from the stem cell graft. These receptors were obtained from a human donor who donated a stem cell graft to a child with acute lymphoblastic leukemia.

This clonotype was observed a few times. The chain recombines TRBV27 with TRBJ1-5, with 9 bases lining up with TRBD1. Germline trimming cut 5 bases from V and 7 bases from J; bases unmatched to any gene: 9. The germline gives CDR1 MNHEY, CDR2 SMNVEV (reference sequence). The CDR3 loop spans 15 amino acids. CDR3 DNA sequence: TGTGCCAGCAGTCTCACCGGACAGGGGAGGCAGCCCCAGCATTTT. It is translated as CASSLTGQGRQPQHF.

Many counts were recorded for this clonotype. The gene calls are TRBV6-1 and TRBJ2-5; 10 bases match TRBD1. V gave up 6 bases and J gave up 4 bases; unmatched junction bases: 8. This CDR3 region has 15 residues. CDR1 and CDR2 from the germline V gene are MNHNS and SASEGT. As DNA, the CDR3 is TGTGCCAGCAGCCCGGGACAGGGGATAAGAGAGACCCAGTACTTC. This sequence encodes CASSPGQGIRETQYF.

At least ten counts were recorded for this clonotype. This chain links TRBV4-2 with TRBJ2-1; D is tentatively TRBD1 or TRBD2 (5 bases each). This CDR3 has 15 residues. Trimming removed 2 bases from V and 8 bases from J, with 16 bases in between. CDR1 is LGHNA, CDR2 YNFKEQ, per germline. CDR3 DNA: TGTGCCAGCAGCCAACTAATAGGGGAGACGTATGAGCAGTTCTTC. It is translated as CASSQLIGETYEQFF.

This clonotype was counted at least ten times. V gene TRBV29-1 combines with J gene TRBJ2-1, with 11 bases aligning to TRBD1. This CDR3 is built from 14 residues. The junction had 8 bases not matched to a gene; V was cut back by 7 bases and J by 6 bases. Germline CDR1 is SQVTM and CDR2 is ANQGSEA. CDR3 sequence (DNA): TGCAGCGCCTTAACCGGGACAGGGGGCAATGAGCAGTTCTTC. Protein sequence: CSALTGTGGNEQFF.

In its sample, this clonotype was seen many times. CDR3: CASSQTGGYINTEAFF. DNA for the CDR3: TGTGCCAGTAGTCAGACAGGGGGCTACATAAACACTGAAGCTTTCTTT. This rearrangement joins TRBV19 to TRBJ1-1; 10 bases align to TRBD1. V shed 5 bases, J shed 2 bases, and the junction held 8 bases outside the gene matches. The CDR3 is 16 amino acids. CDR1 LNHDA and CDR2 SQIVND come from the germline V gene (reference sequence).

This clonotype was detected ten times or more. This chain connects TRBV5-6 to TRBJ1-1, with TRBD1 matching over 8 bases. CDR3 size: 14 residues. V was clipped by 4 bases and J by 3 bases; unmatched bases: 5. In germline, CDR1 is SGHDT, CDR2 YYEEEE. The CDR3 here is CASSRQGRDTEAFF. The CDR3 nucleotides read TGTGCCAGCAGCCGACAGGGGAGGGACACTGAAGCTTTCTTT. The whole variable domain, remainder taken from reference TRBV5-6 and TRBJ1-1, is DAGVTQSPTHLIKTRGQQVTLRCSPKSGHDTVSWYQQALGQGPQFIFQYYEEEERQRGNFPDRFSGHQFPNYSSELNVNALLLGDSALYLCASSRQGRDTEAFFGQGTRLTVV.

This clonotype was counted many times. V and J are TRBV6-5 and TRBJ2-3, with D hard to call. The germline V gene has CDR1 MNHEY and CDR2 SVGAGI. The CDR3 spans 13 residues. V was cut by 4 bases and J by 1 base, with 6 bases left in between. The CDR3 DNA reads TGTGCCAGCAGTTTGGACGGCACAGATACGCAGTATTTT. Translated, it gives CASSLDGTDTQYF.

This clonotype has ten or more counts. The CDR3, as DNA: TGCAGTGCTAGACCACTAGTTGGAGAGGCCAAAAACATTCAGTACTTC. It is translated as CSARPLVGEAKNIQYF. This sequence joins TRBV20-1 and TRBJ2-4, with a weak D call TRBD2 (5 bases). Germline-derived CDR1 and CDR2 are DFQATT and SNEGSKA (reference sequence). Between the trimmed V and J ends, which lost 2 bases and 1 base, there was a span of 15 bases. The CDR3 consists of 16 residues.

Comment on this clonotype: Possible read error: a much larger clone is one base away. The CDR3 carries no conserved terminal phenylalanine or tryptophan, so it likely arises from a read error. V gene TRBV5-1 combines with J gene TRBJ2-7; D ambiguous. The CDR3 has 13 residues. Per the germline V gene, CDR1 is SGHRS and CDR2 is YFSETQ. V dropped 3 bases and J dropped 2 bases, with 9 bases sitting between them. The CDR3 is CASSSSPTYEQYY. CDR3 nucleotides: TGCGCCAGCAGCTCGAGCCCTACCTACGAGCAGTACTAC.

In its sample, this clonotype was seen many times. The chain uses TRBV7-9 and TRBJ1-1; D unresolved. Germline CDR1 reads SEHNR; CDR2 reads FQNEAQ (reference sequence). The CDR3 length is 15 residues. Trimming removed 5 bases at V and 0 bases at J, with 13 bases between. The CDR3 DNA reads TGTGCCAGCAGCCCGTGGGGAGGCTTGAACACTGAAGCTTTCTTT. Its translation is CASSPWGGLNTEAFF.

This clonotype was picked up many times. The V and J genes are TRBV2 and TRBJ2-2; maybe TRBD2 (6 bases). The CDR3 covers 15 residues. Germline-derived CDR1 and CDR2 are SNHLY and FYNNEI. V was pared by 4 bases and J by 6 bases, with 15 bases between. CDR3 region: CASSGPTGGAGELFF. CDR3 sequence (DNA): TGTGCCAGCAGTGGACCGACCGGCGGGGCCGGGGAGCTGTTTTTT.

Here the CDR3 reads CSARDRSGEQFF. For the CDR3, the DNA is TGCAGTGCTAGAGATCGCAGCGGCGAGCAGTTCTTC. The chain combines TRBV20-1 with TRBJ2-1, with TRBD2 as a possible D gene (5 bases). Between the trimmed V and J ends, which lost 0 bases and 10 bases, there was a span of 10 bases. The CDR3 runs 12 residues. Germline V CDR1 and CDR2: DFQATT, SNEGSKA (reference sequence).

V and J are TRBV10-1 and TRBJ1-1; 7 bases fit TRBD1. The CDR3 length is 14 residues. CDR1 and CDR2 (germline): WNHNN, SYGVQD (reference sequence). The junction had 10 bases not matched to a gene; V was cut back by 1 base and J by 11 bases. The CDR3 is CASSEWRDRERAFF. In DNA, the CDR3 is TGCGCCAGCAGTGAGTGGCGAGACAGGGAAAGGGCTTTCTTT.

This clonotype occurred many times. Here the CDR3 DNA reads TGTGCCAGCAGCTTAGGGCGACCTCCGGCCACTGAAGCTTTCTTT. It is translated as CASSLGRPPATEAFF. The V call is TRBV11-2, the J call TRBJ1-1; D uncertain. Looked up from germline, CDR1 is SGHAT and CDR2 is FQNNGV. This CDR3 is 15 amino acids long. V lost 1 base and J lost 4, with 13 bases in between.

This clonotype was observed many times. The chain carries TRBV7-2 and TRBJ1-1; D gene uncertain. CDR1 and CDR2 from the germline V gene are SGHTA and FQGNSA. V was clipped by 0 bases and J by 8 bases, with 16 bases between them. The CDR3 runs 15 residues. The CDR3 nucleotides read TGTGCCAGCAGCTTAGCCTGGACTCTAAAAACGGAAGCTTTCTTT. This codes for CASSLAWTLKTEAFF.

This clonotype was found many times. DNA of the CDR3: TGTGCCATCCACCCGAGCGGGGGCTTTCAAGAGACCCAGTACTTC. Encoded protein: CAIHPSGGFQETQYF. The chain has TRBV28 and TRBJ2-5; 8 bases match TRBD2. J was trimmed by 2 bases and V by 10 bases; bases with no gene match: 12. Germline V gives CDR1 MDHEN, CDR2 SYDVKM. This CDR3 has 15 amino acids.

Ten or more counts support this clonotype. J is TRBJ1-1 and V is TRBV7-9, with unresolved D. The germline V and J ends were trimmed by 0 bases and 5 bases, with 10 bases remaining between them. Germline assignment: CDR1 SEHNR and CDR2 FQNEAQ (reference sequence). The CDR3 is made up of 14 amino acids. The DNA of the CDR3 is TGTGCCAGCAGCTTAGCGCAGGTTGGGACTGAAGCTTTCTTT. Amino acids: CASSLAQVGTEAFF.

This clonotype occurred many times. The rearrangement uses TRBV7-2 and TRBJ1-4; D gene ambiguous. Germline CDR1 SGHTA, CDR2 FQGNSA. The V and J ends lost 5 bases and 3 bases respectively, with 13 bases between them. The CDR3 length is 15 residues. The DNA for the CDR3 is TGTGCCAGCAGCCCCCGGAGGGCTTCTAATGAAAAACTGTTTTTT. Protein product: CASSPRRASNEKLFF.

About this clonotype: A much larger clone lies a single base off, so this may be a read error. Lacking the conserved final phenylalanine or tryptophan, this CDR3 likely reflects a read error. The chain uses TRBV20-1 and TRBJ2-3; a weak D match, TRBD1 (6 bases). V was trimmed by 5 bases and J by 3 bases, leaving 12 bases between them. The CDR3 consists of 13 residues. Germline V gene lookup returns CDR1 DFQATT and CDR2 SNEGSKA (reference sequence). CDR3 DNA sequence: TGCAGTGCTCGAGGGCAGGGGACAGATACGCAGTATTTG. Protein sequence: CSARGQGTDTQYL.

Ten or more counts support this clonotype. V gene TRBV7-6 combines with J gene TRBJ2-1, with a weak D call TRBD1 (5 bases). Per germline, CDR1 SGHVS and CDR2 FNYEAQ. Between the trimmed V and J ends, which lost 3 bases and 5 bases, there was a span of 11 bases. This CDR3 has 14 amino acids. Here the CDR3 DNA reads TGTGCCAGCAGCTTCGGTCTAGGGGACAATGAGCAGTTCTTC. This sequence encodes CASSFGLGDNEQFF.

This clonotype was picked up many times. The V call is TRBV10-3, the J call TRBJ2-2; D perhaps matches TRBD1 (6 bases). This CDR3 comprises 17 residues. Between the trimmed V and J ends, which lost 1 base and 6 bases, there was a span of 18 bases. Germline V gives CDR1 ENHRY, CDR2 SYGVKD. This CDR3 is CAISELRDTPAPGELFF. The CDR3 nucleotides read TGTGCCATCAGTGAGTTACGGGACACCCCTGCACCCGGGGAGCTGTTTTTT.

As to this clonotype: A much larger clone lies a single base off, so this may be a read error. V and J are TRBV12-3 or TRBV12-4 and TRBJ2-7; D not certain. Trimming took off 7 bases at V and 6 bases at J, with 16 bases between the two ends. This CDR3 region has 13 residues. CDR3 sequence: CASTTNRHSEQYF. The CDR3 DNA reads TGTGCCAGCACCACTAACCGACATTCCGAGCAGTACTTC.

This clonotype was seen repeatedly, ten times or more. The genes are TRBV7-6 and TRBJ1-1, with D maybe TRBD1 (5 bases). Per the germline V gene, CDR1 is SGHVS and CDR2 is FNYEAQ. CDR3 length: 17 residues. Trimming removed 5 bases at V and 0 bases at J, with 19 bases between. The CDR3 DNA reads TGTGCCAGCAGCCCTGGACCTCTAACAGGTCTGAACACTGAAGCTTTCTTT. Amino acids: CASSPGPLTGLNTEAFF.

This clonotype was observed many times. The chain links TRBV5-1 to TRBJ1-2, with 8 bases lining up with TRBD1. This CDR3 has 14 amino acids. V trimming: 4 bases; J trimming: 4 bases; junction bases outside the gene matches: 6. CDR1 SGHRS and CDR2 YFSETQ come from the germline V gene. The CDR3 is CASSQSGQGYGYTF. For the CDR3, the DNA is TGCGCCAGCAGCCAAAGCGGACAGGGCTATGGCTACACCTTC. The variable domain in full, with the rest retrieved from reference TRBV5-1 and TRBJ1-2, is KAGVTQTPRYLIKTRGQQVTLSCSPISGHRSVSWYQQTPGQGLQFLFEYFSETQRNKGNFPGRFSGRQFSNSRSEMNVSTLELGDSALYLCASSQSGQGYGYTFGSGTRLTVV.

As regards this clonotype: Since a much larger clone is just one base distant, this may be a read error. J is TRBJ1-1 and V is TRBV28; maybe TRBD1 (5 bases). This CDR3 comprises 16 residues. Trimming pared 3 bases from V and 4 bases from J, leaving 18 bases between. Germline V lookup: CDR1 MDHEN, CDR2 SYDVKM. CDR3 protein: CASSFRAGYGSTEAFF. The CDR3 bases are TGTGCCAGCAGTTTCCGTGCAGGGTACGGAAGCACTGAAGCTTTCTTT.

The sample holds many counts of this clonotype. V gene TRBV14 combines with J gene TRBJ2-2; 7 bases are a match to TRBD1. Germline loops: CDR1 SGHDN, CDR2 FVKESK. The junction had 3 bases not matched to a gene; V was cut back by 4 bases and J by 4 bases. This CDR3 contains 14 residues. DNA of the CDR3: TGTGCCAGCAGCCTGACAGGGTTCACCGGGGAGCTGTTTTTT. Residues: CASSLTGFTGELFF.

This clonotype was counted many times. The chain employs TRBV28 and TRBJ2-7; maybe TRBD1 (6 bases). Germline CDR1 and CDR2: MDHEN and SYDVKM. V was shortened by 10 bases and J by 6 bases, with 22 bases between the two germline ends. The CDR3 is 14 amino acids. This CDR3 reads CANSRRGGKGEQYF. The CDR3 nucleotides are TGTGCCAACTCCCGAAGAGGGGGAAAAGGCGAGCAGTACTTC.

Turning to this clonotype: This sequence may be a read error, since a much larger clone differs from it by one base. CDR3 region: CASSLGGPSNQPQDF. The CDR3, as DNA: TGTGCCAGCAGTTTAGGGGGTCCTAGCAATCAGCCCCAGGATTTT. V gene TRBV27 combines with J gene TRBJ1-5; possible D gene TRBD1, 5 bases. The CDR3 spans 15 residues. The germline gives CDR1 MNHEY, CDR2 SMNVEV (reference sequence).

This clonotype was observed many times. The chain carries TRBV16 and TRBJ1-2, with a weak D call TRBD1 (5 bases). The CDR3 is made up of 15 amino acids. V was shortened by 2 bases and J by 2 bases, with 12 bases between the two germline ends. CDR1 KGHSY and CDR2 FQNENV come from the germline V gene. The CDR3: CASSQGGSSNYGYTF. In DNA form, the CDR3 reads TGTGCCAGCAGCCAAGGGGGAAGTAGCAACTATGGCTACACCTTC.